One and the same sample provided the 27 T cell receptor beta chains below, sequenced in a study of blood T cell repertoires in COVID-19. Data came from immunoSEQ multiplex PCR; TCRdb stores just in-frame clones and leaves some out. The table lists fewer than 650,000 clones, roughly 91% of them singletons. The sample comprised peripheral blood. Receptors were obtained from a woman between 45 and 60 years old with COVID-19, enrolled during active disease.

The chain is built from TRBV30 and TRBJ1-4; D is unresolved. The CDR3 length is 11 residues. Trimming took off 7 bases at V and 8 bases at J, with 11 bases between the two ends. Germline values: CDR1 GTSNPN, CDR2 SVGIG (reference sequence). This chain's CDR3 is CAFGRPEKLFF. CDR3 nucleotide sequence: TGTGCCTTTGGGAGGCCGGAAAAACTGTTTTTT. Based on the CDR3 plus reference TRBV30 and TRBJ1-4, the full variable domain is SQTIHQWPATLVQPVGSPLSLECTVEGTSNPNLYWYRQAAGRGLQLLFYSVGIGQISSEVPQNLSASRPQDRQFILSSKKLLLSDSGFYLCAFGRPEKLFFGSGTQLSVL.

The chain joins TRBV2 to TRBJ2-7; D perhaps matches TRBD2 (6 bases). V lost 6 bases and J 2 bases, leaving 11 bases between the germline ends. Germline V gene data show CDR1 as SNHLY and CDR2 as FYNNEI. CDR3 length: 13 residues. DNA for the CDR3: TGTGCCAGCAGCTTTAGCGGTCCCTACGAGCAGTACTTC. As protein: CASSFSGPYEQYF.

The gene calls are TRBV5-8 and TRBJ2-7; D might be TRBD1 (5 bases). There are 14 residues in the CDR3. The ends were cut back, 0 bases at V and 3 bases at J, with 10 bases in the middle. The germline gives CDR1 SGHTS, CDR2 YDEGEE. The CDR3 DNA is TGTGCCAGCAGCTTGGGACCAGGGATCTACGAGCAGTACTTC. It encodes CASSLGPGIYEQYF.

CDR3 DNA: TGTGCCAGCACGCGCGTACAGGAGTGGACTGAAGCTTTCTTT. Protein sequence: CASTRVQEWTEAFF. The rearrangement joins TRBV6-5 to TRBJ1-1; D possibly corresponds to TRBD1 (5 bases). The CDR3 is 14 residues long. The V gene's germline CDR1 is MNHEY and CDR2 SVGAGI. The germline V and J ends were trimmed by 7 bases and 5 bases, with 17 bases remaining between them.

The rearrangement joins TRBV6-4 to TRBJ2-2; D is possibly TRBD2 (6 bases). The CDR3 totals 14 residues. With 10 bases removed from V and 7 bases from J, the gap between germline ends came to 19 bases. Germline-derived CDR1 and CDR2 are MRHNA and SNTAGT. CDR3 in amino acids: CATQRRGEDGELFF. CDR3 bases: TGTGCCACCCAAAGGAGGGGCGAGGACGGGGAGCTGTTTTTT.

This sequence joins TRBV7-6 and TRBJ2-5, with TRBD1 identical over 10 bases. This CDR3 region has 14 residues. The germline V gene encodes CDR1 SGHVS and CDR2 FNYEAQ. V dropped 4 bases and J dropped 5; count of bases not matched to a gene: 4. The DNA for the CDR3 is TGTGCCAGCAGCTGGGACAGGGGAATTGAGACCCAGTACTTC. Its protein is CASSWDRGIETQYF.

The gene calls are TRBV27 and TRBJ1-2; 7 bases align to TRBD1. V was pared by 2 bases and J by 5 bases, with 8 bases of the junction left unmatched. The CDR3 is 15 amino acids. The V gene's germline CDR1 is MNHEY and CDR2 SMNVEV (reference sequence). The CDR3 sequence: CASSLSYRGEYGYTF. CDR3 DNA sequence: TGTGCCAGCAGTTTAAGTTACAGGGGAGAGTATGGCTACACCTTC.

This clone was recorded once. The V gene is TRBV7-9, the J gene TRBJ1-1; weak D call: TRBD1 (5 bases). Trimming took 2 bases from V and 4 from J, leaving 11 bases between them. In germline, CDR1 is SEHNR, CDR2 FQNEAQ (reference sequence). The length of the CDR3 is 14 residues. In DNA, the CDR3 is TGTGCCAGCAGCTTAAGTACCGACAGCACTGAAGCTTTCTTT. Protein sequence: CASSLSTDSTEAFF.

The genes are TRBV6-5 and TRBJ1-1, with TRBD1 matching over 9 bases. The CDR3 covers 11 residues. The trim removed 6 bases at V and 8 bases at J, leaving 1 base unmatched. The germline V gene encodes CDR1 MNHEY and CDR2 SVGAGI. The CDR3 coding sequence is TGTGCCAGCAGCGACAGGGGGGAAGCTTTCTTT. Amino acids: CASSDRGEAFF.

Only a few counts were recorded for this clone. Additional DNA sequences in this sample encode the identical CDR3. The chain combines TRBV30 with TRBJ1-1; 9 bases are shared with TRBD1. Per the germline V gene, CDR1 is GTSNPN and CDR2 is SVGIG (reference sequence). J was trimmed by 7 bases and V by 2 bases; bases with no gene match: 11. CDR3 length equals 15 residues. The CDR3, as DNA: TGTGCCTGGAGTCCTCCAGACAGGGGGATGGGTGAAGCTTTCTTT. Translated, it gives CAWSPPDRGMGEAFF.

V gene TRBV6-4 combines with J gene TRBJ2-3; possibly TRBD2 for D (5 bases). Germline values: CDR1 MRHNA, CDR2 SNTAGT. The CDR3 runs 13 residues. V was shortened by 5 bases and J by 6 bases, with 12 bases between the two germline ends. CDR3 region: CASSIEGRDTQYF. The CDR3 nucleotides read TGTGCCAGCAGTATCGAGGGTAGGGATACGCAGTATTTT.

This chain links TRBV6-5 with TRBJ1-1; 8 bases line up with TRBD1. Unmatched junction bases numbered 5, after V lost 0 bases and J lost 11 bases. CDR3 size: 13 residues. Germline loops: CDR1 MNHEY, CDR2 SVGAGI. DNA for the CDR3: TGTGCCAGCAGTTACTCTGGACAGGGCGGGGCTTTCTTT. Protein sequence: CASSYSGQGGAFF.

This chain's CDR3 is CASSFGVSADTQYF. CDR3 DNA sequence: TGTGCCAGCAGCTTCGGCGTAAGCGCAGATACGCAGTATTTT. V and J are TRBV11-2 and TRBJ2-3; D unclear. V dropped 3 bases and J dropped 4 bases, with 11 bases sitting between them. The CDR3 sequence is 14 residues long. Germline lookup yields CDR1 SGHAT and CDR2 FQNNGV.

This chain links TRBV9 with TRBJ2-2, with a tentative D call TRBD2 (6 bases). Germline V gene data show CDR1 as SGDLS and CDR2 as YYNGEE. The germline V and J ends were trimmed by 3 bases and 6 bases, with 6 bases remaining between them. This CDR3 is 12 amino acids long. CDR3 protein: CASSGEAGELFF. The CDR3 bases are TGTGCCAGCAGCGGGGAGGCCGGGGAGCTGTTTTTT.

This chain joins TRBV14 and TRBJ1-6, with D possibly TRBD1 on 6 matching bases. The CDR3 covers 15 residues. Germline values: CDR1 SGHDN, CDR2 FVKESK. Deletions cut 4 bases from V and 6 bases from J, with 13 bases between. CDR3 region: CASSLRGSSNSPLHF. As DNA, the CDR3 is TGTGCCAGCAGCCTCAGGGGATCGTCTAATTCACCCCTCCACTTT. The full variable domain, with the rest looked up from reference TRBV14 and TRBJ1-6, is EAGVTQFPSHSVIEKGQTVTLRCDPISGHDNLYWYRRVMGKEIKFLLHFVKESKQDESGMPNNRFLAERTGGTYSTLKVQPAELEDSGVYFCASSLRGSSNSPLHFGNGTRLTVT.

J is TRBJ2-5 and V is TRBV6-5, with D perhaps matching TRBD2 (7 bases). Trimming took off 8 bases at V and 3 bases at J, with 16 bases between the two ends. The CDR3 is made up of 14 amino acids. Germline V gene data show CDR1 as MNHEY and CDR2 as SVGAGI. CDR3 DNA sequence: TGTGCCAGCTCCGGGGGGCGCTTTAAAGAGACCCAGTACTTC. This encodes CASSGGRFKETQYF.

A single count supports this clone. The genes are TRBV12-3 or TRBV12-4 and TRBJ1-5; no firm D call. V was pared by 6 bases and J by 5 bases, with 8 bases between. The CDR3 spans 12 residues. The CDR3 nucleotides are TGTGCCAGCAGGGACTTCGATCAGCCCCAGCATTTT. Residues: CASRDFDQPQHF.

The V call is TRBV30, the J call TRBJ2-7, with TRBD1 matching over 9 bases. CDR1 is GTSNPN, CDR2 SVGIG, per germline (reference sequence). The CDR3 has 14 amino acids. V trimming: 1 base; J trimming: 5 bases; junction bases outside the gene matches: 6. The CDR3 nucleotides read TGTGCCTGGAGTGCAGACAGGGGGTTTCACGAGCAGTACTTC. The encoded protein is CAWSADRGFHEQYF.

The V call is TRBV29-1, the J call TRBJ2-1; 9 nucleotides align to TRBD2. J lost 2 bases, V lost 5 bases, and 4 bases had no gene match. The length of the CDR3 is 14 residues. Germline values: CDR1 SQVTM, CDR2 ANQGSEA. CDR3 region: CSVIAGDAYNEQFF. Here the CDR3 DNA reads TGCAGCGTTATAGCGGGGGACGCCTACAATGAGCAGTTCTTC.

This chain links TRBV2 with TRBJ2-1, with 10 bases identical to TRBD2. After removal of 2 bases from V and 3 bases from J, the junction contained 1 base not matched to a gene. Looked up from germline, CDR1 is SNHLY and CDR2 is FYNNEI. The CDR3 runs to 15 residues. CDR3: CASSESSGGYNEQFF. The CDR3 DNA sequence: TGTGCCAGCAGTGAATCTAGCGGGGGCTACAATGAGCAGTTCTTC.

DNA of the CDR3: TGTGCCACCAGTGAGGGGGGGGCCGGGACGGAGAATGAAAAACTGTTTTTT. Residues: CATSEGGAGTENEKLFF. This chain joins TRBV24-1 and TRBJ1-4, with D maybe TRBD1 (6 bases). In germline, CDR1 is KGHDR, CDR2 SFDVKD. Between the trimmed V and J ends, which lost 4 bases and 5 bases, there was a span of 19 bases. The CDR3 spans 17 residues.

The J gene is TRBJ1-1, the V gene TRBV5-4; 8 positions match TRBD1. V gave up 2 bases and J gave up 4 bases; unmatched junction bases: 7. CDR3 size: 15 residues. Germline CDR1 and CDR2: SGHNT and YYREEE (reference sequence). The CDR3: CASSLRTGSITEAFF. The DNA of the CDR3 is TGTGCCAGCAGCTTAAGGACAGGGAGCATCACTGAAGCTTTCTTT.

This rearrangement joins TRBV12-2 to TRBJ2-3; the table's D call TRBD1 went unverified against the DNA. TRBV12-2 is tagged as a pseudogene. This CDR3 contains 15 residues. The chain's CDR3 is CASRLKARGTDTQYF. As DNA, the CDR3 is TGTGCAAGTCGCTTAAAGGCCAGGGGGACAGATACGCAGTATTTT.

V is TRBV14 and J is TRBJ2-7; 8 nucleotides match TRBD1. CDR3 length equals 15 residues. The ends lost 2 bases at V and 1 base at J; junction bases unmatched: 4. CDR1 is SGHDN, CDR2 FVKESK, per germline. CDR3: CASSQPRTGSYEQYF. In nucleotides, the CDR3 is TGTGCCAGCAGCCAACCTCGGACAGGGTCCTACGAGCAGTACTTC.

The chain carries TRBV3-1 (or the pseudogene TRBV3-2) and TRBJ1-5; D is uncertain. Trimming left V 0 bases short and J 2 bases short, with 14 bases between. The CDR3 extends over 17 amino acids. CDR1 and CDR2 (germline): LGHDT, YNNKEL (reference sequence). The CDR3 reads CASSQDLPARGNQPQHF. As DNA, the CDR3 is TGTGCCAGCAGCCAAGATCTTCCAGCGAGGGGCAATCAGCCCCAGCATTTT.

This chain uses TRBV5-4 with TRBJ2-7; maybe TRBD1 (5 bases). The CDR3 covers 13 residues. V shed 2 bases and J shed 5 bases, with 11 bases lying between them. The germline V gene has CDR1 SGHNT and CDR2 YYREEE (reference sequence). DNA for the CDR3: TGTGCCAGCAGCTTAGACAGCTCGGACGAGCAGTACTTC. Translated: CASSLDSSDEQYF.

J is TRBJ1-1 and V is TRBV3-1 (or the pseudogene TRBV3-2), with 8 bases identical to TRBD1. J lost 4 bases, V lost 4 bases, and 23 bases had no gene match. The germline V gene has CDR1 LGHDT and CDR2 YNNKEL (reference sequence). The CDR3 has 20 amino acids. The CDR3 nucleotides read TGTGCCAGCAGCCGCTCCATACGTGGCGTCAGGGGGCGCGAGGCCACTGAAGCTTTCTTT. Translated: CASSRSIRGVRGREATEAFF.